The next 8 T cell receptor beta chains were all read from a single sample in a study of T cells in Graves' hyperthyroidism and ophthalmopathy. Authors of the study amplified TCR beta CDR3 regions from RNA transcripts. When the TCR CDR3 underwent first-round RT-PCR, the HTBI primer set was used. TCRdb used MiXCR to reprocess the multiplex PCR reads, holding one entry per CDR3 protein. This table has approximately 400,000 distinct CDR3 sequences, 15% to 19% appearing once. Sequenced material: blood. All receptors derive from a woman aged 18-29 years with Graves' hyperthyroidism.

A few counts support this clonotype. The rearrangement joins TRBV9 to TRBJ1-1; the D gene is possibly TRBD1 (5 bases). The length of the CDR3 is 15 residues. Germline V gives CDR1 SGDLS, CDR2 YYNGEE. V gave up 4 bases and J gave up 4 bases, with 17 bases separating them. The chain's CDR3 is CASSPTGVLATEAFF. CDR3 bases: TGTGCCAGCAGCCCTACGGGGGTTTTGGCCACTGAAGCTTTCTTT.

This clonotype was found many times. CDR3 in DNA: TGCAGCGCCGGGGGAACCGTCGGGGGCTACACCTTC. Residues: CSAGGTVGGYTF. The chain links TRBV29-1 to TRBJ1-2; tentative D call: TRBD1 (5 bases). This CDR3 is built from 12 residues. V was cut by 7 bases and J by 8 bases, with 17 bases left in between. Germline CDR1 and CDR2: SQVTM and ANQGSEA.

This clonotype appeared many times. The chain couples TRBV5-1 to TRBJ2-1, with 7 bases aligning to TRBD2. The junction had 5 bases not matched to a gene; V was cut back by 0 bases and J by 8 bases. CDR1 is SGHRS and CDR2 is YFSETQ in the germline V gene. The CDR3 totals 14 residues. In DNA form, the CDR3 reads TGCGCCAGCAGCTTGGGACTAGCCACCTATGAGCAGTTCTTC. This codes for CASSLGLATYEQFF.

This clonotype was observed at least ten times. The chain is built from TRBV7-8 and TRBJ2-3, with D possibly called TRBD1 or TRBD2 (6 bases each). Germline CDR1 reads SGHVS; CDR2 reads FQNEAQ. This CDR3 is 15 amino acids long. The V gene lost 2 bases and the J gene lost 4 bases, with 13 bases spanning the gap. The CDR3 reads CASSLLDGGPDTQYF. CDR3 coding DNA: TGTGCCAGCAGCTTATTGGACGGGGGCCCAGATACGCAGTATTTT.

Many counts were recorded for this clonotype. This chain links TRBV10-3 with TRBJ1-1; 7 nucleotides line up with TRBD1. The J segment lost 3 bases and the V segment lost 2 bases, leaving 3 bases of the junction unmatched. The CDR3 consists of 14 residues. Germline values: CDR1 ENHRY, CDR2 SYGVKD. CDR3 loop: CAISEHTGDTEAFF. DNA of the CDR3: TGTGCCATCAGTGAGCACACAGGGGACACTGAAGCTTTCTTT.

This clonotype has ten or more counts. V usage is TRBV30 and J usage is TRBJ1-2, with 8 nucleotides matching TRBD1. The germline gives CDR1 GTSNPN, CDR2 SVGIG (reference sequence). The length of the CDR3 is 15 residues. V trimming: 4 bases; J trimming: 2 bases; junction bases outside the gene matches: 9. The CDR3 here is CAWTAGGRSNYGYTF. The CDR3 region has the DNA TGTGCCTGGACAGCAGGGGGCCGATCCAACTATGGCTACACCTTC.

On this clonotype itself: A much larger clone differs by one base, so this may be a read error. V usage is TRBV6-5 and J usage is TRBJ1-1; no reliable D call. CDR1 MNHEY and CDR2 SVGAGI come from the germline V gene. The CDR3 sequence is 12 residues long. CDR3 sequence reads: CTSSYGPTEAFF. Written as DNA, the CDR3 is TGTACCAGCAGTTACGGACCCACTGAAGCTTTCTTT.

This clonotype was observed many times. This rearrangement joins TRBV6-1 to TRBJ1-5; 7 bases align to TRBD1. V shed 0 bases and J 10 bases; nucleotides not matched to a gene: 6. Germline CDR1 is MNHNS and CDR2 is SASEGT. The CDR3 loop spans 14 amino acids. The CDR3 nucleotides read TGTGCCAGCAGTGAAGCTGAGGGGGCATCCCCCCAGCATTTT. Translating gives CASSEAEGASPQHF.